The text below deals with one TCR beta chain. Its matching antigen is unknown. This sample is part of a study of T cells expressing NK-cell markers. Study summary: Investigators obtained TCR beta repertoires from sorted CD3+CD56+NKG2C+, CD3+CD56+NKG2C- and CD3+CD56-NKG2C+ T cells. Among eight sequenced donors, seven carried HCMV seropositivity while one was seronegative.

Overall study findings and caveats: Dominant NKG2C+ clonotype frequencies of about 1.0-8% of CD8+ T cells were measured in over 5 donors. These clonotypes additionally ranked first within the CD3+CD56-NKG2C+ fraction of a handful of donors.

The CDR3 extends over 19 amino acids. CDR1 and CDR2 from the germline V gene are MRHNA and SNTAGT. TCRdb reprocessed the 5' RACE reads, with one entry per CDR3 protein and no DNA. This repertoire includes some 280,000 distinct CDR3 sequences. Material for sequencing was blood T cells: a sorted CD56 or NKG2C T cell subset, CD4+ or CD8+ T cells, or bulk PBMC T cells (not recorded which). This sequence was found in a man aged 18 to 29 in good health. This sequence joins TRBV6-4 and TRBJ2-2; with no DNA, the TCRdb D assignment of TRBD2 cannot be verified. This chain's CDR3 is CASARRLAGLAGGVGELFF.